This TCR beta chain derives from a study of blood T cell repertoires in COVID-19. CDR3 length equals 13 residues. In germline, CDR1 is SGHVS, CDR2 FNYEAQ. V lost 4 bases to trimming and J lost 3 bases, with 6 bases between them. Profiled with immunoSEQ multiplex PCR; TCRdb holds only in-frame clones, not every one. The table has under 250,000 clones, roughly 80% seen once. The sample consisted of PBMCs or T cells enriched from blood (not recorded which). J is TRBJ2-2 and V is TRBV7-6; possibly TRBD1 for D (6 bases). The TCR comes from a man in his 60s who had recovered from COVID-19. For the CDR3, the DNA is TGTGCCAGCAGCTGGACAGACACCGGGGAGCTGTTTTTT. Its protein product is CASSWTDTGELFF.